These 4 T cell receptor beta chains came from one sample sequenced in a study of cytomegalovirus exposure and HLA in healthy donors (dated by TCRdb to the late 2010s). The library was made by the immunoSEQ multiplex PCR assay. The multiplex PCR relied on a mix of 60 forward primers for TCR Vbeta segments and 13 reverse primers for TCR Jbeta segments. TCRdb limited this immuneACCESS table to in-frame rearrangements with V and J called. A share of clones is missing; checked studies link under half to unresolved V genes, and the rest is unexplained. The sample table holds some 45,000 clones, of which roughly half were seen once. About an eighth of the sample lies in the top ten. The specimen was PBMCs. The receptors derive from a human donor in good health.

The chain joins TRBV10-3 to TRBJ1-4; D is unresolved. The CDR3 length is 13 residues. CDR1 is ENHRY, CDR2 SYGVKD, per germline. Trimming removed 6 bases at V and 0 bases at J, with 5 bases between. In DNA form, the CDR3 reads TGTGCCATCAGCCCCACAACTAATGAAAAACTGTTTTTT. This translates into CAISPTTNEKLFF.

This chain links TRBV11-2 with TRBJ2-7; D remains ambiguous. The CDR3 spans 12 residues. CDR1 is SGHAT, CDR2 FQNNGV, per germline. The V and J ends lost 0 bases and 6 bases respectively, with 6 bases between them. The CDR3 DNA reads as TGTGCCAGCAGCTTAGATCGGTTCGAGCAGTACTTC. Amino acids: CASSLDRFEQYF.

This chain uses TRBV29-1 with TRBJ2-7; 7 bases map to TRBD2. Unmatched junction bases numbered 1, after V lost 1 base and J lost 1 base. Per germline, CDR1 SQVTM and CDR2 ANQGSEA. This CDR3 has 13 residues. The CDR3 DNA sequence: TGCAGCGTTGAAGGGACTAGATCCTACGAGCAGTACTTC. Translating gives CSVEGTRSYEQYF.

This clone occurred once. The rearrangement joins TRBV5-1 to TRBJ1-6, with D tentatively TRBD1 (5 bases). CDR3 size: 18 residues. V was cut by 0 bases and J by 1 base, with 14 bases left in between. From germline, CDR1 is SGHRS and CDR2 YFSETQ. The CDR3 DNA reads as TGCGCCAGCAGCTTGGCGGGGGTACGTGTATCCTATAATTCACCCCTCCACTTT. Amino acids: CASSLAGVRVSYNSPLHF.